These T cell receptor beta chains were read from a single sample in a study of response to subunit inactivated influenza vaccine. TCRdb used MiXCR to reprocess the RT-PCR reads, holding one entry per CDR3 protein. Of more than 700,000 distinct CDR3 sequences detected, 21% appear once; the ten largest clones hold roughly 10%. The material was PBMCs from blood, obtained approximately 5 days after vaccination. These receptors came from a man aged 50 to 59 who received an inactivated influenza vaccine. Each CDR3 is given with its conserved first and last residue. A D gene is named only where the DNA matches it firmly. Not all rows give a size; the values are once, few, many and, for expanded clones, a class.

abundance: few; v_gene: TRBV6-2/TRBV6-3; d_gene: TRBD2; j_gene: TRBJ2-5; CDR3nt: TGTGCCAGCAGTTACTCGACTAGCGGGAGCCAAGAGACCCAGTACTTC; CDR3aa: CASSYSTSGSQETQYF
abundance: few; v_gene: TRBV6-1; d_gene: TRBD1; j_gene: TRBJ2-7; CDR3nt: TGTGCCACATGGGGGTCGCGAACGACAGGGATCGTCGGGTCCTACGAGCAGTACTTC; CDR3aa: CATWGSRTTGIVGSYEQYF
abundance: few; v_gene: TRBV7-2; d_gene: TRBD2; j_gene: TRBJ2-1; CDR3nt: TGTGCCAGCAGCTTAGGTGGAGCGGGAGGTTGGCATGAGCAGTTCTTC; CDR3aa: CASSLGGAGGWHEQFF
abundance: many; v_gene: TRBV11-2; d_gene: TRBD1; j_gene: TRBJ2-3; CDR3nt: TGTGCCAGCAGCCCGGCCCCATACAGGGGGCGGGGGCCAGATACGCAGTATTTT; CDR3aa: CASSPAPYRGRGPDTQYF
abundance: NA; v_gene: TRBV7-9; d_gene: TRBD2; j_gene: TRBJ2-1; CDR3nt: TGTGCCAGCAGCTTAGGCGGGGGGAGAAACAATGAGCAGTTCTTC; CDR3aa: CASSLGGGRNNEQFF
abundance: NA; v_gene: TRBV20-1; d_gene: TRBD1; j_gene: TRBJ1-4; CDR3nt: TGCAGTGCGCATACTACAGGGACAGGCGGTGAAAAACTGTTTTTT; CDR3aa: CSAHTTGTGGEKLFF
abundance: many; v_gene: TRBV5-1; d_gene: NA; j_gene: TRBJ2-7; CDR3nt: TGCGCCAGCAGCTTCGACAGCTACGAGCAGTACTTC; CDR3aa: CASSFDSYEQYF
abundance: NA; v_gene: TRBV3-1; d_gene: NA; j_gene: TRBJ2-1; CDR3nt: TGTGCCAGCAGCCAAGATGCAGTTGAGCAGTTCTTC; CDR3aa: CASSQDAVEQFF
abundance: few; v_gene: TRBV27; d_gene: TRBD1; j_gene: TRBJ1-2; CDR3nt: TGTGCCAGCAGTTTATCAGGGGGCCACTATGGCTACACCTTC; CDR3aa: CASSLSGGHYGYTF
abundance: NA; v_gene: TRBV7-2; d_gene: NA; j_gene: TRBJ1-1; CDR3nt: TGTGCCAGCAGCTTAGCCGTGTGGAACACTGAAGCTTTCTTT; CDR3aa: CASSLAVWNTEAFF
abundance: NA; v_gene: TRBV5-1; d_gene: TRBD1; j_gene: TRBJ2-2; CDR3nt: TGCGCCAGCAGCGGACAGGGCCACCTAGTAGGGGAGCTGTTTTTT; CDR3aa: CASSGQGHLVGELFF
abundance: few; v_gene: TRBV15; d_gene: NA; j_gene: TRBJ1-1; CDR3nt: TGTGCCACCAGCAAGGCGGGCCGCGAAGCTTTCTTT; CDR3aa: CATSKAGREAFF
abundance: NA; v_gene: TRBV6-1; d_gene: TRBD1; j_gene: TRBJ2-6; CDR3nt: TGTGCCAGCAGTGAGCCCCGGGACAGGGGGTTTTATGGGGCCAACGTCCTGACTTTC; CDR3aa: CASSEPRDRGFYGANVLTF
abundance: NA; v_gene: TRBV3-1; d_gene: TRBD1; j_gene: TRBJ2-1; CDR3nt: TGTGCCAGCAGCCAGATGCCCCCTTTCGGGACAGGGGGTTTGGATGAGCAGTTCTTC; CDR3aa: CASSQMPPFGTGGLDEQFF
abundance: NA; v_gene: TRBV27; d_gene: NA; j_gene: TRBJ2-7; CDR3nt: TGTGCCAGCCGTTTACAGCCTACCTACGAGCAGTACTTC; CDR3aa: CASRLQPTYEQYF
abundance: NA; v_gene: TRBV6-1; d_gene: TRBD2; j_gene: TRBJ2-3; CDR3nt: TGTCCCAGCAGTGGTTTAGCGGGGCTGGGCACAGATACGCAGTATTTT; CDR3aa: CPSSGLAGLGTDTQYF
abundance: few; v_gene: TRBV15; d_gene: NA; j_gene: TRBJ1-5; CDR3nt: TGTGCCACCAGCAGAGGTCCCTTACCCCAGCATTTT; CDR3aa: CATSRGPLPQHF
abundance: NA; v_gene: TRBV29-1; d_gene: NA; j_gene: TRBJ2-1; CDR3nt: TGCAGCGTTGTTGGGGTCTACAATGAGCAGTTCTTC; CDR3aa: CSVVGVYNEQFF
abundance: many; v_gene: TRBV24-1; d_gene: NA; j_gene: TRBJ1-5; CDR3nt: TGTGCCACCAGTATCAGTAATCAGCCCCAGCATTTT; CDR3aa: CATSISNQPQHF
abundance: few; v_gene: TRBV10-3; d_gene: NA; j_gene: TRBJ2-3; CDR3nt: TGTGCCATCCAGGACAGTAGGAGCACAGATACGCAGTATTTT; CDR3aa: CAIQDSRSTDTQYF
abundance: few; v_gene: TRBV4-1; d_gene: NA; j_gene: TRBJ2-2; CDR3nt: TGCGCCAGCAGCCAAGTTTCAGGGTACGGGGAGCTGTTTTTT; CDR3aa: CASSQVSGYGELFF
abundance: few; v_gene: TRBV3-1; d_gene: TRBD1; j_gene: TRBJ1-2; CDR3nt: TGTGCCAGTACTAGAACAGGGGGGGATGGCTACACCTTC; CDR3aa: CASTRTGGDGYTF
abundance: NA; v_gene: TRBV19; d_gene: NA; j_gene: TRBJ2-7; CDR3nt: TGTGCCAGTAGTACCACAGGGTGGAGCTACGAGCAGTACTTC; CDR3aa: CASSTTGWSYEQYF
abundance: few; v_gene: TRBV20-1; d_gene: NA; j_gene: TRBJ1-5; CDR3nt: TGCAGTGCTAGAGTGCAGGGCAAGCAGCCCCAGCATTTT; CDR3aa: CSARVQGKQPQHF
abundance: few; v_gene: TRBV29-1; d_gene: NA; j_gene: TRBJ1-1; CDR3nt: TGCAGCTCCTATGCGAGGCTAAGAGGGAACACTGAAGCTTTCTTT; CDR3aa: CSSYARLRGNTEAFF
abundance: NA; v_gene: TRBV6-2/TRBV6-3; d_gene: TRBD1; j_gene: TRBJ2-7; CDR3nt: TGTGCCAGCAGTAGAATCCGGGACAGGCGTGAGAGGGAGCAGTACTTC; CDR3aa: CASSRIRDRREREQYF
abundance: NA; v_gene: TRBV7-2; d_gene: NA; j_gene: TRBJ2-1; CDR3nt: TGTGCCAGCAGCCAGAGCCCGGGTTTCGATGAGCAGTTCTTC; CDR3aa: CASSQSPGFDEQFF
abundance: NA; v_gene: TRBV20-1; d_gene: NA; j_gene: TRBJ2-7; CDR3nt: TGCAGTGCTAGAGACGGTGTCAGGGTAAAAGAGCAGTACTTC; CDR3aa: CSARDGVRVKEQYF
abundance: NA; v_gene: TRBV20-1; d_gene: NA; j_gene: TRBJ1-3; CDR3nt: TGCAGTGCTGGACAGCCCGTCGGGTCAGGAAACACCATATATTTT; CDR3aa: CSAGQPVGSGNTIYF
abundance: NA; v_gene: TRBV27; d_gene: NA; j_gene: TRBJ1-1; CDR3nt: TGTGCCAGCAGTACCTCAGGTTGGACTGAAGCTTTCTTT; CDR3aa: CASSTSGWTEAFF
abundance: few; v_gene: TRBV6-1; d_gene: NA; j_gene: TRBJ2-2; CDR3nt: TGTGCCAGCAGGGTCTTGGCCGGGGAGCTGTTTTTT; CDR3aa: CASRVLAGELFF
abundance: few; v_gene: TRBV6-1; d_gene: NA; j_gene: TRBJ2-4; CDR3nt: TGTGCCAGCAGCCCGGGCCCACAAGGCCCTCTGGCCAAAAACATTCAGTACTTC; CDR3aa: CASSPGPQGPLAKNIQYF
abundance: few; v_gene: TRBV5-6; d_gene: NA; j_gene: TRBJ1-1; CDR3nt: TGTGCCAGCAGCTTGGGGCAGGGAGTCACTGAAGTTTTCTTT; CDR3aa: CASSLGQGVTEVFF
abundance: NA; v_gene: TRBV5-1; d_gene: TRBD1; j_gene: TRBJ2-5; CDR3nt: TGCGCCAGCAGCGAGGACAGGGGCTCGGAGACCCAGTACTTC; CDR3aa: CASSEDRGSETQYF
abundance: few; v_gene: TRBV5-5; d_gene: NA; j_gene: TRBJ2-3; CDR3nt: TGTGCCAGCAGCTCCCCGGAGGGGCCTAGCACAGATACGCAGTATTTT; CDR3aa: CASSSPEGPSTDTQYF
abundance: few; v_gene: TRBV6-2/TRBV6-3; d_gene: NA; j_gene: TRBJ1-2; CDR3nt: TGTGCCAGCAGCCGCGCAGGGGTTTATGGCTACACCTTC; CDR3aa: CASSRAGVYGYTF
abundance: NA; v_gene: TRBV6-5; d_gene: TRBD2; j_gene: TRBJ2-3; CDR3nt: TGTGCCAGCAGTTACCGCGGGGGGCGAACAGATACGCAGTATTTT; CDR3aa: CASSYRGGRTDTQYF
abundance: NA; v_gene: TRBV12-3/TRBV12-4; d_gene: TRBD1; j_gene: TRBJ1-2; CDR3nt: TGTGCCAGCAGTTTCGGCCAGGGGGAGAATGGCTACACCTTC; CDR3aa: CASSFGQGENGYTF
abundance: NA; v_gene: TRBV9; d_gene: NA; j_gene: TRBJ1-2; CDR3nt: TGTGCCAGCAGTTCCTCGACAGGTTTCATGGGCTACACCTTC; CDR3aa: CASSSSTGFMGYTF
abundance: NA; v_gene: TRBV7-4; d_gene: NA; j_gene: TRBJ2-2; CDR3nt: TGTGCCACCTGCCAAGAGCTCAGGGCCACCGGGGAGCTGTTTTTT; CDR3aa: CATCQELRATGELFF
abundance: many; v_gene: TRBV7-2; d_gene: NA; j_gene: TRBJ2-7; CDR3nt: TGTGCCAGCAGCCGTATCCGGGACGTCACCTACGAGCAGTACTTC; CDR3aa: CASSRIRDVTYEQYF
abundance: many; v_gene: TRBV20-1; d_gene: NA; j_gene: TRBJ1-2; CDR3nt: TGCAGTGCTAAATTTTATGGCTACACCTTC; CDR3aa: CSAKFYGYTF
abundance: few; v_gene: TRBV18; d_gene: TRBD2; j_gene: TRBJ2-7; CDR3nt: TGTGCCAGCTCACCAGAGGGACTAGCGGGATACGAGCAGTACTTC; CDR3aa: CASSPEGLAGYEQYF
abundance: NA; v_gene: TRBV5-6; d_gene: TRBD1; j_gene: TRBJ1-2; CDR3nt: TGTGCCAGCAGCTCAGCAGGGGGCTATGGCTACACCTTC; CDR3aa: CASSSAGGYGYTF
abundance: few; v_gene: TRBV25-1; d_gene: NA; j_gene: TRBJ1-6; CDR3nt: TGTGCCAGCAGTGAGGTGGTAGGGAGTAATTCACCCCTCCACTTT; CDR3aa: CASSEVVGSNSPLHF
abundance: few; v_gene: TRBV29-1; d_gene: TRBD1; j_gene: TRBJ1-1; CDR3nt: TGCAGCGTCAGGGACAGGAGGAAAACTGAAGCTTTCTTT; CDR3aa: CSVRDRRKTEAFF
abundance: NA; v_gene: TRBV4-1; d_gene: NA; j_gene: TRBJ2-2; CDR3nt: TGCGCCAGCAGCCAAGGGTTCAGGGTCTTAGGCACCGGGGAGCTGTTTTTT; CDR3aa: CASSQGFRVLGTGELFF
abundance: NA; v_gene: TRBV14; d_gene: NA; j_gene: TRBJ2-2; CDR3nt: TGTGCCAGCAGCCAAGTTTATGGACGGCAGGGGTACACCGGGGAGCTGTTTTTT; CDR3aa: CASSQVYGRQGYTGELFF
abundance: NA; v_gene: TRBV2; d_gene: NA; j_gene: TRBJ1-5; CDR3nt: TGTGCCAGCAGTGAGGGTTGGGGTTGGGGCAATCAGCCCCAGCATTTT; CDR3aa: CASSEGWGWGNQPQHF
abundance: NA; v_gene: TRBV7-8; d_gene: NA; j_gene: TRBJ1-1; CDR3nt: TGTGCCAGCAGCCCTAACCGGTGGAATACTCGTCGGGACACTGAAGCTTTCTTT; CDR3aa: CASSPNRWNTRRDTEAFF
abundance: few; v_gene: TRBV7-9; d_gene: TRBD2; j_gene: TRBJ2-1; CDR3nt: TGTGCCAGCAGCCCCCAAGGACTAGCGGGGGACAATGAGCAGTTCTTC; CDR3aa: CASSPQGLAGDNEQFF
abundance: few; v_gene: TRBV5-6; d_gene: NA; j_gene: TRBJ1-1; CDR3nt: TGTGCCAGCAGCTTGGAGAGGGCGTTTCCAGGGGCGAACACTGAAGCTTTCTTT; CDR3aa: CASSLERAFPGANTEAFF
abundance: few; v_gene: TRBV10-2; d_gene: TRBD1; j_gene: TRBJ2-1; CDR3nt: TGCGCCAGCAGTTCGACAGGGAGTCGGAATGAGCAGTTCTTC; CDR3aa: CASSSTGSRNEQFF
abundance: many; v_gene: TRBV6-2/TRBV6-3; d_gene: NA; j_gene: TRBJ1-1; CDR3nt: TGTGCCAGCAGTTACGTCGGCGGGAACACTGAAGCTTTCTTT; CDR3aa: CASSYVGGNTEAFF
abundance: few; v_gene: TRBV20-1; d_gene: NA; j_gene: TRBJ2-5; CDR3nt: TGCAGTGCCCAGATGGGGGGGGCTACTGAGTCGACCCAGTACTTC; CDR3aa: CSAQMGGATESTQYF